One sample yielded the 28 T cell receptor beta chains listed below, sequenced in a study of blood T cells in healthy people across ages. For the second PCR, which ran for about 6 to 12 cycles, a sample-barcoded 5' primer and a J-beta primer mix were used. TCRdb called the 5' RACE reads again in MiXCR, with one record for every CDR3 protein. Among around 800,000 distinct CDR3 sequences, around half were seen once, and the ten largest hold approximately 40%. Sequencing used blood. The origin of the receptors is an elderly man in good health.

In this sample, this clonotype turned up a few times. This chain links TRBV18 with TRBJ2-5; D might be TRBD1 (5 bases). Trimming left V 1 base short and J 1 base short, with 7 bases between. Germline assignment: CDR1 KGHSH and CDR2 LQKENI. The CDR3 is 14 amino acids. The CDR3 spells CASSPLQGQETQYF. The CDR3 bases are TGTGCCAGCTCACCACTCCAGGGCCAAGAGACCCAGTACTTC.

The chain combines TRBV9 with TRBJ2-1, with 13 bases lining up with TRBD2. Germline CDR1 is SGDLS and CDR2 is YYNGEE. CDR3 length: 16 amino acids. Trimming took 0 bases from V and 8 from J; bases not matched to a gene: 5. DNA of the CDR3: TGTGCCAGCAGCGTAGAGGGACTAGCGGGATGGGATGAGCAGTTCTTC. This encodes CASSVEGLAGWDEQFF.

The V gene is TRBV6-2 or TRBV6-3, the J gene TRBJ2-6; tentative D call: TRBD1 (6 bases). The germline V and J ends were trimmed by 8 bases and 2 bases, with 19 bases remaining between them. There are 17 residues in the CDR3. Per the germline V gene, CDR1 is MNHEY and CDR2 is SVGEGT. DNA of the CDR3: TGTGCCAGCCTACGGGACACAACCCTTCCTGGGGCCAACGTCCTGACTTTC. It is translated as CASLRDTTLPGANVLTF.

The V call is TRBV6-6, the J call TRBJ2-7; no reliable D call. The CDR3 spans 14 residues. Germline V gene data show CDR1 as MNHNY and CDR2 as SVGAGI (reference sequence). Trimming stripped 0 bases from V and 7 bases from J, with 13 bases between. CDR3 in DNA: TGTGCCAGCAGTTACTCGAGTTCCCTTAGGGAGCAGTACTTC. This translates into CASSYSSSLREQYF.

The gene calls are TRBV20-1 and TRBJ2-1; D is ambiguous. The germline CDR1 and CDR2 sequences are DFQATT and SNEGSKA (reference sequence). This CDR3 contains 12 residues. V was trimmed by 5 bases and J by 12 bases, leaving 17 bases between them. The CDR3 DNA reads as TGCAGTGCTCGGACGATCAGTAGTTGGCAGTTCTTC. Translating it yields CSARTISSWQFF.

This clonotype was found many times. The chain employs TRBV29-1 and TRBJ2-1; 13 bases align to TRBD2. CDR1 and CDR2 from the germline V gene are SQVTM and ANQGSEA. The CDR3 covers 15 residues. Trimming at V came to 4 bases and at J to 6 bases, leaving 6 bases not matched to a gene. The DNA of the CDR3 is TGCAGCGTTGGGGGGACTAGCGGGATGCTCAATGAGCAGTTCTTC. This gives the protein CSVGGTSGMLNEQFF.

This clonotype was observed once. This rearrangement joins TRBV5-1 to TRBJ1-1; D might be TRBD1 (5 bases). From germline, CDR1 is SGHRS and CDR2 YFSETQ. V shed 3 bases and J shed 1 base, with 10 bases lying between them. CDR3 length equals 14 residues. For the CDR3, the DNA is TGCGCCAGCAGCTGGGACGGGGCGAACACTGAAGCTTTCTTT. It encodes CASSWDGANTEAFF.

The V gene is TRBV20-1, the J gene TRBJ1-2; TRBD1 matches 10 bases. The CDR3 totals 13 residues. In germline, CDR1 is DFQATT, CDR2 SNEGSKA (reference sequence). The junction had 4 bases not matched to a gene; V was cut back by 3 bases and J by 6 bases. The CDR3 region is CSARGQGYDGYTF. For the CDR3, the DNA is TGCAGTGCTAGGGGACAGGGGTATGATGGCTACACCTTC.

CDR3 nucleotides: TGTGCCAGTTTTCCTAGAACAGGGGGCCGCGTCGGGGGTAATTCACCCCTCCACTTT. Its protein is CASFPRTGGRVGGNSPLHF. The chain carries TRBV3-1 and TRBJ1-6; 9 nucleotides align to TRBD1. The CDR3 is 19 amino acids. Per germline, CDR1 LGHDT and CDR2 YNNKEL (reference sequence). V dropped 9 bases and J dropped 6; count of bases not matched to a gene: 21.

This clonotype came up a few times. The chain is built from TRBV4-1 and TRBJ1-2; a possible D gene is TRBD1 (5 bases). The germline gives CDR1 MGHRA, CDR2 YSYEKL. The CDR3 is made up of 14 amino acids. V was pared by 4 bases and J by 7 bases, with 16 bases between. CDR3 region: CASSRPGAGAGYTF. The CDR3 DNA follows: TGCGCCAGCAGCCGGCCAGGAGCCGGGGCTGGCTACACCTTC.

CDR3 in amino acids: CASSLALAEPTNTQYF. In nucleotides, the CDR3 is TGTGCCAGCAGCTTGGCGCTAGCGGAACCCACGAATACGCAGTATTTT. The J gene is TRBJ2-3, the V gene TRBV7-2, with 7 bases that match TRBD2. The V segment lost 3 bases and the J segment 7 bases; nucleotides outside the gene matches: 13. This CDR3 spans 16 amino acids. In germline, CDR1 is SGHTA, CDR2 FQGNSA.

The V call is TRBV7-2, the J call TRBJ2-1, with TRBD2 as a possible D gene (6 bases). The CDR3 has 15 amino acids. The germline V gene has CDR1 SGHTA and CDR2 FQGNSA. The ends were cut back, 5 bases at V and 5 bases at J, with 16 bases in the middle. Written as DNA, the CDR3 is TGTGCCAGCAGCCCGACTAGTCTAGTCGACAATGAGCAGTTCTTC. It is translated as CASSPTSLVDNEQFF. Supplemented by reference TRBV7-2 and TRBJ2-1, the full variable domain reads GAGVSQSPSNKVTEKGKDVELRCDPISGHTALYWYRQSLGQGLEFLIYFQGNSAPDKSGLPSDRFSAERTGGSVSTLTIQRTQQEDSAVYLCASSPTSLVDNEQFFGPGTRLTVL.

The chain employs TRBV9 and TRBJ2-7, with 7 bases matching TRBD2. With the DNA end fitting TRBJ2-5 better, the J assignment may be wrong. The CDR3 spans 16 residues. Germline V gene sequence: CDR1 SGDLS, CDR2 YYNGEE. The DNA for the CDR3 is TGTGCCAGCAGCCCCTCTTGGGGCGGGAGCTCGAAGACCCAGTACTTC. This translates into CASSPSWGGSSKTQYF.

V usage is TRBV21-1 and J usage is TRBJ2-5; TRBD2, the D gene given by the table, was not confirmed from the DNA. TRBV21-1 is marked as a pseudogene. This CDR3 is built from 17 residues. CDR3 nucleotide sequence: TGTGCCAGCAGCAAAGCAGTTAGCGGGAGTTGGAGAGAGACCCAGTACTTC. It yields the protein CASSKAVSGSWRETQYF.

V gene TRBV20-1 combines with J gene TRBJ2-1; D uncertain. The CDR3 runs 13 residues. V gave up 1 base and J gave up 6 bases, with 10 bases separating them. Germline V CDR1 and CDR2: DFQATT, SNEGSKA (reference sequence). The CDR3 sequence: CSARARAGNEQFF. The CDR3 coding sequence is TGCAGTGCTAGAGCTAGGGCTGGCAATGAGCAGTTCTTC.

The chain carries TRBV10-1 and TRBJ1-2; 8 nucleotides agree with TRBD1. The CDR3 runs to 13 residues. The germline V gene encodes CDR1 WNHNN and CDR2 SYGVQD (reference sequence). V trimming: 2 bases; J trimming: 5 bases; junction bases outside the gene matches: 1. The CDR3 DNA is TGCGCCAGCAGTGAGACAGGGGGATATGGCTACACCTTC. Its translation is CASSETGGYGYTF.

This clonotype was seen once. A much larger clone lies one base from this, so it may be a read error. The chain joins TRBV29-1 to TRBJ2-7; D may be TRBD1 (8 bases). Germline V gives CDR1 SQVTM, CDR2 ANQGSEA. The CDR3 covers 16 residues. Trimming removed 4 bases from V and 3 bases from J, with 22 bases in between. Here the CDR3 reads CSVGIQGGLSGYEQYF. The DNA for the CDR3 is TGCAGCGTTGGAATACAGGGGGGGCTAAGTGGCTACGAGCAGTACTTC.

The rearrangement uses TRBV11-3 and TRBJ2-7, with TRBD1 identical over 8 bases. Germline V lookup: CDR1 SGHNT, CDR2 YENEEA. The V and J ends lost 5 bases and 6 bases, in that order; junction bases with no gene match: 3. The CDR3 loop spans 12 amino acids. This chain's CDR3 is CASSRTGSEQYF. The CDR3 coding sequence is TGTGCCAGCAGCCGGACAGGGTCCGAGCAGTACTTC.

This clonotype was seen a handful of times. V and J are TRBV6-2 or TRBV6-3 and TRBJ1-2, with 9 nucleotides matching TRBD1. This CDR3 is 16 amino acids long. Germline V CDR1 and CDR2: MNHEY, SVGEGT. Losses at the gene ends were 4 bases for V and 4 bases for J; bases not matched to a gene: 10. CDR3 DNA: TGTGCCAGCAGTTCTCTCCCGGGACAGGGTAGCTATGGCTACACCTTC. It yields the protein CASSSLPGQGSYGYTF.

V and J are TRBV11-1 and TRBJ2-7; 11 nucleotides align to TRBD2. Losses at the gene ends were 1 base for V and 7 bases for J; bases not matched to a gene: 6. The CDR3 has 15 residues. The germline V gene encodes CDR1 SGHAT and CDR2 FQDESV (reference sequence). The CDR3 DNA follows: TGTGCCAGCAGCTTAGAGTGGACTAGCGGGCATGAGCAGTACTTC. Its translation: CASSLEWTSGHEQYF.

As regards this clonotype: One end of the junction is discordant with germline, which a read error may explain. The chain uses TRBV5-5 and TRBJ2-3; weak D call: TRBD2 (5 bases). The V gene's germline CDR1 is SGHKS and CDR2 YYEKEE (reference sequence). The CDR3 is 17 amino acids. The CDR3 spells CAGSLAEIAQDTDTQYF. CDR3 in DNA: TGTGCCGGCAGCTTGGCCGAGATAGCGCAAGATACAGATACGCAGTATTTT.

The chain uses TRBV24-1 and TRBJ1-1; 8 nucleotides match TRBD1. CDR3 length: 13 residues. The V and J ends lost 4 bases and 3 bases, in that order; junction bases with no gene match: 0. Germline CDR1 KGHDR, CDR2 SFDVKD. Here the CDR3 reads CATSDRGHTEAFF. CDR3 sequence (DNA): TGTGCCACCAGTGACAGGGGGCACACTGAAGCTTTCTTT.

CDR3 bases: TGTGCCACCAGCAGAGGACAGGGCTATAGCAATCAGCCCCAGCATTTT. Translating gives CATSRGQGYSNQPQHF. The V and J genes are TRBV15 and TRBJ1-5; 7 nucleotides align to TRBD1. CDR3 length: 16 amino acids. Germline V CDR1 and CDR2: LNHNV, YYDKDF (reference sequence). V was pared by 1 base and J by 0 bases, with 3 bases of the junction left unmatched.

The chain joins TRBV7-3 to TRBJ2-7; D is uncertain. Germline V gene lookup returns CDR1 SGHTA and CDR2 FQGTGA. V was trimmed by 3 bases and J by 6 bases, leaving 12 bases between them. This CDR3 has 13 residues. In DNA form, the CDR3 reads TGTGCCAGCAGCTTGACCAGGATAGGCGAGCAGTACTTC. Protein product: CASSLTRIGEQYF. The variable domain in full, completed from reference TRBV7-3 and TRBJ2-7, reads GAGVSQTPSNKVTEKGKYVELRCDPISGHTALYWYRQSLGQGPEFLIYFQGTGAADDSGLPNDRFFAVRPEGSVSTLKIQRTERGDSAVYLCASSLTRIGEQYFGPGTRLTVT.

The chain couples TRBV9 to TRBJ2-1; 13 bases are a match to TRBD2. This CDR3 has 17 residues. V gave up 3 bases and J gave up 0 bases; unmatched junction bases: 3. Germline CDR1 and CDR2: SGDLS and YYNGEE. The CDR3 nucleotides are TGTGCCAGCAGCGGGACTAGCGGGAGCCTCTCCTACAATGAGCAGTTCTTC. This gives the protein CASSGTSGSLSYNEQFF.

J is TRBJ1-1 and V is TRBV9; D not certain. In germline, CDR1 is SGDLS, CDR2 YYNGEE. Trimming took off 0 bases at V and 1 base at J, with 4 bases between the two ends. The CDR3 runs 13 residues. The CDR3 nucleotides are TGTGCCAGCAGCGTAGAAGGGAACACTGAAGCTTTCTTT. It encodes CASSVEGNTEAFF.

In the case of this clonotype: Sequence at one end of the junction differs from germline and may be a read error. The V gene is TRBV2, the J gene TRBJ1-2, with TRBD1 as a possible D gene (5 bases). Germline CDR1 SNHLY, CDR2 FYNNEI. The CDR3 is 10 residues long. The CDR3 reads CASSEQGCTF. As DNA, the CDR3 is TGTGCCAGCAGTGAACAGGGCTGCACCTTC.

The chain recombines TRBV14 with TRBJ2-1; 10 bases map to TRBD2. The end of the DNA aligns better with TRBJ2-7, so the J call may be wrong. The CDR3 contains 17 residues. Germline CDR1 is SGHDN and CDR2 is FVKESK. CDR3 residues: CASSQYRTSGSYNEQYF. The CDR3 region has the DNA TGTGCCAGCAGCCAGTACCGGACTAGCGGTTCTTACAATGAGCAGTACTTC.